A single sample gave rise to the 29 T cell receptor beta chains below, sequenced in a study of regulatory T cells in long-lasting Graves disease. Assembly of TCR beta libraries relied on iRepertoire HTBI primers together with Arm-PCR of CDR3 regions. TCRdb independently ran MiXCR on the multiplex PCR reads; one entry per CDR3 protein. The table shows 300,000 to 450,000 distinct CDR3 sequences, with about 16% occurring only once. Time point specified: newly diagnosed GD, antithyroid drugs for less than 3 months. The TCR library used RNA extracted from PBMCs. This specimen consisted of peripheral blood mononuclear cells (PBMCs), obtained at new diagnosis, from a patient treated with antithyroid drugs. All receptors come from a female donor with Graves disease.

In this sample, this clonotype turned up many times. The chain couples TRBV6-1 to TRBJ1-1; D not resolved. V was cut by 6 bases and J by 0 bases, with 14 bases left in between. Per germline, CDR1 MNHNS and CDR2 SASEGT. The CDR3 is made up of 15 amino acids. The CDR3 DNA follows: TGTGCCAGCAGACCAAGGCGGGGTATGAACACTGAAGCTTTCTTT. Protein: CASRPRRGMNTEAFF.

This clonotype was counted at least ten times. The genes are TRBV12-3 or TRBV12-4 and TRBJ1-1, with D maybe TRBD1 (5 bases). This CDR3 contains 14 residues. The germline V and J ends were trimmed by 6 bases and 6 bases, with 17 bases remaining between them. The CDR3, as DNA: TGTGCCAGCAGGGGGCTTGGGGGAGGTTCTGAAGCTTTCTTT. Translating it yields CASRGLGGGSEAFF.

This clonotype appeared many times. This chain links TRBV7-3 with TRBJ2-7; D tentatively reads TRBD1 or TRBD2 (5 bases each). This CDR3 has 15 residues. Per the germline V gene, CDR1 is SGHTA and CDR2 is FQGTGA. The V end was cut by 5 bases, the J end by 2 bases, with 16 bases between. The CDR3 loop reads CASSPRGGVPYEQYF. The CDR3 nucleotides are TGTGCCAGCAGCCCCCGTGGGGGTGTGCCCTACGAGCAGTACTTC.

This clonotype was found many times. This chain connects TRBV27 to TRBJ2-3; the D call may be TRBD1 or TRBD2 (6 bases each). V lost 5 bases and J lost 4, with 13 bases in between. This CDR3 spans 14 amino acids. CDR1 is MNHEY and CDR2 is SMNVEV in the germline V gene (reference sequence). The CDR3 here is CASSGGGAPDTQYF. CDR3 DNA: TGTGCCAGCAGTGGGGGCGGGGCGCCAGATACGCAGTATTTT.

This clonotype was counted ten times or more. CDR3 protein: CSVGADRRNEKLFF. Here the CDR3 DNA reads TGCAGCGTTGGCGCGGACAGGAGGAATGAAAAACTGTTTTTT. V and J are TRBV29-1 and TRBJ1-4; 7 nucleotides align to TRBD1. In germline, CDR1 is SQVTM, CDR2 ANQGSEA. With 4 bases clipped from V and 5 bases from J, the junction kept 7 bases outside the gene matches. The CDR3 contains 14 residues.

This clonotype was detected a few times. The gene calls are TRBV12-5 and TRBJ2-3; weak D call: TRBD2 (5 bases). The CDR3 is 17 residues long. Germline V CDR1 and CDR2: LGHNT, FRNRAP. V shed 0 bases and J shed 6 bases, with 19 bases lying between them. CDR3 sequence: CASGLVTGSQARDTQYF. The CDR3 DNA reads TGTGCTAGTGGTTTGGTCACGGGGAGTCAGGCCCGGGATACGCAGTATTTT.

Turning to this clonotype: A read error may be the cause here, since a much bigger clone is one base away. The chain uses TRBV30 and TRBJ1-1, with no clear D. Germline-derived CDR1 and CDR2 are GTSNPN and SVGIG (reference sequence). V was cut by 2 bases and J by 3 bases, with 19 bases left in between. The CDR3 spans 16 residues. Here the CDR3 reads CAWSLPYGKMDTEAFF. In DNA form, the CDR3 reads TGTGCCTGGAGTCTCCCTTACGGGAAAATGGACACTGAAGCTTTCTTT.

This clonotype was recorded many times. This chain uses TRBV28 with TRBJ2-3; 7 bases line up with TRBD2. J gave up 6 bases and V 5 bases, and 17 bases lay outside the gene matches. CDR1 and CDR2 (germline): MDHEN, SYDVKM. The CDR3 loop spans 17 amino acids. The CDR3 DNA reads as TGTGCCAGCAGTCCCCTGGGACTACCCGGATCCCAGGATACGCAGTATTTT. It yields the protein CASSPLGLPGSQDTQYF.

The sample holds a few counts of this clonotype. A much larger clone lies one base from this, so it may be a read error. V usage is TRBV11-2 and J usage is TRBJ1-1, with a possible D match to TRBD1 (5 bases). V was trimmed by 8 bases and J by 0 bases, leaving 13 bases between them. The CDR3 is 14 residues long. CDR1 is SGHAT and CDR2 is FQNNGV in the germline V gene. CDR3 DNA sequence: TGTGCCAGCGGCTGGACAAGAATGAACACTGAAGCTTTCTTT. Translation gives CASGWTRMNTEAFF.

This clonotype was seen at least ten times. V usage is TRBV7-2 and J usage is TRBJ1-5; 8 nucleotides align to TRBD1. The germline gives CDR1 SGHTA, CDR2 FQGNSA. V was clipped by 5 bases and J by 9 bases; unmatched bases: 9. The length of the CDR3 is 14 residues. Here the CDR3 reads CASSPWTGSGPQHF. The CDR3 DNA reads as TGTGCCAGCAGCCCTTGGACAGGGAGCGGGCCCCAGCATTTT.

This clonotype was observed many times. This rearrangement joins TRBV5-1 to TRBJ1-1, with TRBD1 matching over 10 bases. CDR3 length: 15 amino acids. CDR1 and CDR2 from the germline V gene are SGHRS and YFSETQ. V dropped 4 bases and J dropped 4; count of bases not matched to a gene: 7. This CDR3 is CASSQTGQGFTEAFF. CDR3 coding DNA: TGCGCCAGCAGCCAAACGGGACAGGGGTTCACTGAAGCTTTCTTT. Variable domain in full (rest from reference TRBV5-1 and TRBJ1-1): KAGVTQTPRYLIKTRGQQVTLSCSPISGHRSVSWYQQTPGQGLQFLFEYFSETQRNKGNFPGRFSGRQFSNSRSEMNVSTLELGDSALYLCASSQTGQGFTEAFFGQGTRLTVV.

There are many counts of this clonotype. This chain connects TRBV9 to TRBJ1-2; D is uncertain. The CDR3 is 15 amino acids. Trimming cost V 3 bases and J 2 bases, with 14 bases left between them. Germline loops: CDR1 SGDLS, CDR2 YYNGEE. The CDR3 is CASSDTGNSNYGYTF. The CDR3 region has the DNA TGTGCCAGCAGCGACACCGGGAATTCCAACTATGGCTACACCTTC.

This clonotype was seen at least ten times. This chain connects TRBV6-1 to TRBJ2-2; D gene ambiguous. Germline loops: CDR1 MNHNS, CDR2 SASEGT. There are 15 residues in the CDR3. V was trimmed by 7 bases and J by 0 bases, leaving 12 bases between them. CDR3 nucleotides: TGTGCCAGCACCAGCCCTCTACCGAACACCGGGGAGCTGTTTTTT. It yields the protein CASTSPLPNTGELFF.

This clonotype was detected many times. The chain recombines TRBV10-2 with TRBJ2-5, with 11 bases fitting TRBD1. The CDR3 extends over 15 amino acids. The germline gives CDR1 WSHSY, CDR2 SAAADI. Germline trimming cut 8 bases from V and 7 bases from J; bases unmatched to any gene: 12. The DNA of the CDR3 is TGCGCCAGCGTGGACAGGGGGCGTTTGGTAGGGACCCAGTACTTC. Its protein product is CASVDRGRLVGTQYF.

The V and J genes are TRBV20-1 and TRBJ2-5; D call uncertain. Germline V gene sequence: CDR1 DFQATT, CDR2 SNEGSKA (reference sequence). This CDR3 comprises 11 residues. Trimming took off 7 bases at V and 1 base at J, with 7 bases between the two ends. CDR3 bases: TGCAGTGTATGCCTCCAAGAGACCCAGTACTTC. Its translation: CSVCLQETQYF.

V gene TRBV6-1 combines with J gene TRBJ2-5; 7 bases map to TRBD2. The CDR3 consists of 16 residues. CDR1 is MNHNS and CDR2 is SASEGT in the germline V gene. V lost 4 bases, J lost 5 bases, and 13 bases stayed unmatched. CDR3 residues: CASSARVLSGVETQYF. The DNA of the CDR3 is TGTGCCAGCAGTGCAAGAGTCCTAAGCGGGGTCGAGACCCAGTACTTC.

There are many counts of this clonotype. The chain uses TRBV6-1 and TRBJ2-7, with 8 bases fitting TRBD1. The J segment lost 3 bases and the V segment lost 6 bases, leaving 10 bases of the junction unmatched. Per germline, CDR1 MNHNS and CDR2 SASEGT. This CDR3 has 15 residues. CDR3 sequence (DNA): TGTGCCAGCAGAATAAAACAGGGGGGTCACTACGAGCAGTACTTC. It yields the protein CASRIKQGGHYEQYF.

This clonotype was counted ten times or more. The chain is built from TRBV4-1 and TRBJ1-5; 8 nucleotides line up with TRBD1. V lost 1 base, J lost 6 bases, and 8 bases stayed unmatched. Germline assignment: CDR1 MGHRA and CDR2 YSYEKL. CDR3 size: 16 residues. The CDR3 spells CASSQVGRGRGQPQHF. CDR3 nucleotide sequence: TGCGCCAGCAGCCAAGTCGGCAGGGGGCGAGGTCAGCCCCAGCATTTT.

This clonotype has a handful of counts. The chain is built from TRBV5-1 and TRBJ2-1; 10 bases agree with TRBD2. The CDR3 loop spans 16 amino acids. Germline CDR1 and CDR2: SGHRS and YFSETQ. V shed 4 bases and J 9 bases; nucleotides not matched to a gene: 13. The CDR3 loop reads CASSATGTSDSGEQFF. The CDR3 nucleotides read TGCGCCAGCAGCGCCACCGGGACTAGCGACTCCGGTGAGCAGTTCTTC.

This clonotype was observed many times. This sequence joins TRBV2 and TRBJ1-2; perhaps TRBD1 as D (6 bases). Trimming pared 6 bases from V and 2 bases from J, leaving 7 bases between. The CDR3 covers 12 residues. CDR1 SNHLY and CDR2 FYNNEI come from the germline V gene. The CDR3 DNA is TGTGCCAGCAGCCAGGGGAACTATGGCTACACCTTC. The encoded protein is CASSQGNYGYTF.

This clonotype was recorded at least ten times. This chain joins TRBV12-3 or TRBV12-4 and TRBJ1-1; D ambiguous. Trimming pared 6 bases from V and 5 bases from J, leaving 13 bases between. CDR3 length: 13 residues. CDR3 in amino acids: CASSTPEETEAFF. In DNA form, the CDR3 reads TGTGCCAGCAGCACGCCAGAGGAAACTGAAGCTTTCTTT.

This clonotype came up once. A read error may explain this, as a much larger clone is one base away. The chain employs TRBV5-6 and TRBJ2-7, with D maybe TRBD1 (5 bases). Germline V gene data show CDR1 as SGHDT and CDR2 as YYEEEE. The CDR3 is 16 amino acids. The V gene lost 7 bases and the J gene lost 1 base, with 21 bases spanning the gap. The CDR3 DNA is TGTGCCAGCGGCCCCTACCGCCCCAGGGTTTCCTACGAGCAGTACTTC. Translating it yields CASGPYRPRVSYEQYF.

The chain uses TRBV4-1 and TRBJ2-3, with D hard to call. Trimming cost V 4 bases and J 0 bases, with 11 bases left between them. The CDR3 is 15 residues long. Germline CDR1 and CDR2: MGHRA and YSYEKL. CDR3 protein: CASSLGVRSTDTQYF. The CDR3 DNA reads TGCGCCAGCAGCCTAGGAGTTCGGAGCACAGATACGCAGTATTTT.

Many counts were recorded for this clonotype. CDR3 in amino acids: CASSPYPSGGSYNEQFF. DNA of the CDR3: TGTGCCAGCAGCCCCTACCCTTCTGGGGGTTCCTACAATGAGCAGTTCTTC. V usage is TRBV12-3 or TRBV12-4 and J usage is TRBJ2-1, with D tentatively TRBD1 or TRBD2 (5 bases each). Trimming removed 6 bases from V and 1 base from J, with 19 bases in between. This CDR3 has 17 residues.

This clonotype was observed many times. The J gene is TRBJ2-2, the V gene TRBV4-3, with 12 bases lining up with TRBD2. The length of the CDR3 is 18 residues. The V segment lost 4 bases and the J segment 3 bases; nucleotides outside the gene matches: 9. Germline V CDR1 and CDR2: LGHNA, YSLEER. The DNA for the CDR3 is TGCGCCAGCAGCCCTCGGACTAGCGGGGCCCTTGACACCGGGGAGCTGTTTTTT. Its protein is CASSPRTSGALDTGELFF.

The chain combines TRBV19 with TRBJ2-2; maybe TRBD2 (7 bases). CDR3 size: 14 residues. V lost 9 bases and J 5 bases, leaving 16 bases between the germline ends. The V gene's germline CDR1 is LNHDA and CDR2 SQIVND (reference sequence). In DNA, the CDR3 is TGTGCCAGCCTTTCTGGGGGGGCGACCGGGGAGCTGTTTTTT. This codes for CASLSGGATGELFF.

This clonotype has a handful of counts. The chain recombines TRBV5-1 with TRBJ2-7, with unresolved D. CDR1 and CDR2 (germline): SGHRS, YFSETQ. V lost 3 bases, J lost 0 bases, and 19 bases lay in between. The CDR3 has 17 amino acids. This chain's CDR3 is CASSSRASKKPSYEQYF. As DNA, the CDR3 is TGCGCCAGCAGCTCCAGAGCCTCAAAGAAGCCCTCCTACGAGCAGTACTTC.

The rearrangement uses TRBV15 and TRBJ2-3; 8 positions match TRBD2. J gave up 5 bases and V 5 bases, and 3 bases lay outside the gene matches. CDR3 length: 13 amino acids. The germline gives CDR1 LNHNV, CDR2 YYDKDF (reference sequence). For the CDR3, the DNA is TGTGCCACCAGCTGGAGCGGGAGAGATACGCAGTATTTT. Its protein product is CATSWSGRDTQYF.

This clonotype was seen repeatedly, ten times or more. The chain has TRBV4-2 and TRBJ1-1, with 9 nucleotides matching TRBD1. CDR1 LGHNA and CDR2 YNFKEQ come from the germline V gene. After removal of 1 base from V and 0 bases from J, the junction contained 3 bases not matched to a gene. This CDR3 spans 16 amino acids. CDR3 nucleotide sequence: TGTGCCAGCAGCCAAGGAGGGACAGGGATGAACACTGAAGCTTTCTTT. It encodes CASSQGGTGMNTEAFF.